This T cell receptor beta chain was sequenced in a study of T cell clonotyping in hematopoietic cell transplantation. Background on the study: Recipient samples before transplant were obtained post-cytoreduction.

Time point reported: recipient sample about 28 days before transplant, after cytoreduction. Note on this clone: Its antigen remains unidentified.

Clones were read by immunoSEQ multiplex PCR, and TCRdb kept only the in-frame ones, dropping some. This sample has fewer than 20,000 clones, with approximately 85% found just once. General observations from the study: CD4 and CD8 repertoire contributions could not be separated without sorting. Pathologically expanded recipient clonotypes increased progressively from day 30 to day 180 as diversity fell.

The receptor was derived from a man in his forties or fifties with acute myeloid leukemia. Some clones in this sample may be carry-over from other donors' samples. This material consisted of peripheral blood mononuclear cells, taken before stem cell transplant.

Here the CDR3 DNA reads TGTGCCAGCAGCGGCCGGGCGGCAGTGAGCTCCTACGAGCAGTACTTC. Its translation: CASSGRAAVSSYEQYF. This chain links TRBV7-6 with TRBJ2-7; D unresolved. With 5 bases removed from V and 0 bases from J, the gap between germline ends came to 17 bases. The CDR3 sequence is 16 residues long. Germline CDR1 and CDR2: SGHVS and FNYEAQ.